This T cell receptor beta chain was sequenced in a study of shared clonotypes between healthy human individuals. Overall study context: Three CD4 naive, three CD4 memory, two CD8 naive and one CD8 memory plate were used per donor.

CDR3 size: 16 residues. The germline gives CDR1 LNHNV, CDR2 YYDKDF (reference sequence). With 0 bases clipped from V and 6 bases from J, the junction kept 8 bases outside the gene matches. Subsets obtained from CD4+ cells comprised CD45RA+ naive and CD45RA-negative memory cells. Concerning this clone itself: Its specificity is not known.

The table came from immunoSEQ multiplex PCR; TCRdb's copy has only in-frame clones and leaves some out. Here the sample spans 550,000 to 700,000 clones, roughly 72% being singletons. General observations from the study: Across several donors, naive CD4 shared 5% to 5.5%, naive CD8 more than 3%, memory CD4 over 2%, memory CD8 about 0.38%.

Sample: memory CD4+ T cells sorted from blood. Subset of the sample: CD45RA-negative fraction. The chain uses TRBV15 and TRBJ2-1, with 7 bases that match TRBD2. The source of this sequence is a woman in her 30s in good health. Written as DNA, the CDR3 is TGTGCCACCAGCAGAGATCGGGGTCTAGCGGCCAATGAGCAGTTCTTC. Amino acids: CATSRDRGLAANEQFF.